Listed here are 21 T cell receptor beta chains from one sample, sequenced in a study of regulatory T cells in long-lasting Graves disease. The TCR beta library used iRepertoire HTBI primers with Arm-PCR amplification of CDR3. TCRdb redid the calling of the multiplex PCR reads with MiXCR, one entry per CDR3 protein. The sample records 400,000 to 500,000 distinct CDR3 sequences, about 20% being singletons. Time point specified: persistent/refractory GD, antithyroid drugs over 5 years with positive TRAb. Following extraction of RNA from PBMCs, that RNA was used to make the TCR library. Specimen: peripheral blood mononuclear cells (PBMCs), collected when the disease was refractory, from a patient treated with antithyroid drugs. The receptor source for this set is a female donor with Graves disease.

There are many counts of this clonotype. This sequence joins TRBV2 and TRBJ1-1; D gene unclear. V gave up 4 bases and J gave up 3 bases, with 3 bases separating them. Germline values: CDR1 SNHLY, CDR2 FYNNEI. This CDR3 region has 11 residues. DNA of the CDR3: TGTGCCAGCAGTGGACACACTGAAGCTTTCTTT. It translates to CASSGHTEAFF.

This clonotype has a handful of counts. The V and J genes are TRBV6-5 and TRBJ2-7, with 10 bases matching TRBD1. The CDR3 runs 16 residues. Unmatched junction bases numbered 7, after V lost 0 bases and J lost 5 bases. The V gene's germline CDR1 is MNHEY and CDR2 SVGAGI. The CDR3 here is CASSYSPGQGIHEQYF. The CDR3 coding sequence is TGTGCCAGCAGTTACTCGCCGGGACAGGGGATCCACGAGCAGTACTTC.

This clonotype was seen a handful of times. This chain joins TRBV28 and TRBJ2-1, with TRBD2 matching 9 bases. The V segment lost 6 bases and the J segment 7 bases; nucleotides outside the gene matches: 13. This CDR3 spans 16 amino acids. The germline V gene encodes CDR1 MDHEN and CDR2 SYDVKM. CDR3 nucleotides: TGTGCCAGCAGGGACGATAGCGGGGGAGCCCCTAATGAGCAGTTCTTC. Translating gives CASRDDSGGAPNEQFF. Full variable domain (outside the CDR3, taken from reference TRBV28 and TRBJ2-1): DVKVTQSSRYLVKRTGEKVFLECVQDMDHENMFWYRQDPGLGLRLIYFSYDVKMKEKGDIPEGYSVSREKKERFSLILESASTNQTSMYLCASRDDSGGAPNEQFFGPGTRLTVL.

This clonotype has a handful of counts. This chain uses TRBV19 with TRBJ1-5, with D possibly TRBD1 on 5 matching bases. This CDR3 contains 14 residues. Germline V gene data show CDR1 as LNHDA and CDR2 as SQIVND (reference sequence). The V end lost 10 bases, the J end lost 1 base, and 14 bases lay between the germline ends. The CDR3 DNA is TGTGCCACTAGGGCAGGGTTGAGCAATCAGCCCCAGCATTTT. Its protein product is CATRAGLSNQPQHF.

This clonotype showed up just a few times. V is TRBV30 and J is TRBJ1-1; D is unresolved. Germline-derived CDR1 and CDR2 are GTSNPN and SVGIG (reference sequence). Trimming left V 0 bases short and J 7 bases short, with 9 bases between. The CDR3 has 12 amino acids. The CDR3: CAWSVGSVEAFF. CDR3 nucleotides: TGTGCCTGGAGTGTCGGGAGTGTTGAAGCTTTCTTT.

This clonotype was picked up a small number of times. J is TRBJ1-2 and V is TRBV7-9; 7 bases match TRBD1. Germline assignment: CDR1 SEHNR and CDR2 FQNEAQ (reference sequence). The CDR3 loop spans 16 amino acids. V lost 2 bases to trimming and J lost 4 bases; unmatched junction nucleotides: 10. CDR3 amino acids: CASSLKGAGRSYGYTF. CDR3 nucleotides: TGTGCCAGCAGCTTAAAGGGGGCGGGGAGAAGCTATGGCTACACCTTC.

With regard to this clonotype: One junction end does not reproduce the germline sequence, and a read error may be involved. The chain uses TRBV19 and TRBJ1-2; D gene uncertain. CDR3 length: 15 residues. Germline-derived CDR1 and CDR2 are LNHDA and SQIVND (reference sequence). The CDR3 sequence: CASSIGLDLNYGHTF. CDR3 DNA sequence: TGTGCCAGTAGTATCGGGCTGGACCTTAACTATGGCCACACCTTC.

This clonotype was counted between two and nine times. CDR3 coding DNA: TGTGCCAGCAGCACGTTTACCGGGGAGCTGTTTTTT. It is translated as CASSTFTGELFF. The chain is built from TRBV7-2 and TRBJ2-2; D uncertain. The germline V gene has CDR1 SGHTA and CDR2 FQGNSA. This CDR3 has 12 amino acids. Trimming took 5 bases from V and 5 from J, leaving 6 bases between them.

The genes are TRBV9 and TRBJ1-2; the D is unclear. This CDR3 has 14 amino acids. V lost 0 bases and J lost 2, with 8 bases in between. CDR1 and CDR2 (germline): SGDLS, YYNGEE. Here the CDR3 reads CASSVDLVNYGYTF. The CDR3 nucleotides read TGTGCCAGCAGCGTAGACTTGGTCAACTATGGCTACACCTTC.

This clonotype appeared many times. The rearrangement links TRBV2 to TRBJ1-1, with D possibly matching TRBD1 (6 bases). V was cut by 5 bases and J by 0 bases, with 10 bases left in between. Germline V lookup: CDR1 SNHLY, CDR2 FYNNEI. This CDR3 comprises 14 residues. CDR3 in amino acids: CASSPDRMNTEAFF. In DNA, the CDR3 is TGTGCCAGCAGTCCCGACAGGATGAACACTGAAGCTTTCTTT.

CDR3 sequence reads: CASSVRFPANEKLFF. CDR3 in DNA: TGTGCCAGCAGTGTCAGGTTTCCGGCTAATGAAAAACTGTTTTTT. The rearrangement links TRBV27 to TRBJ1-4, with unresolved D. Germline assignment: CDR1 MNHEY and CDR2 SMNVEV (reference sequence). V dropped 5 bases and J dropped 3 bases, with 13 bases sitting between them. This CDR3 comprises 15 residues.

This clonotype has only a few counts. The chain uses TRBV7-2 and TRBJ1-6; D may be TRBD1 (5 bases). CDR3 length equals 16 residues. Germline-derived CDR1 and CDR2 are SGHTA and FQGNSA. V was trimmed by 1 base and J by 10 bases, leaving 17 bases between them. CDR3 in amino acids: CASSLGPQGGTSPLHF. Written as DNA, the CDR3 is TGTGCCAGCAGCTTAGGTCCGCAGGGTGGTACGTCACCCCTCCACTTT.

This clonotype was recorded many times. This chain uses TRBV19 with TRBJ1-1; 7 nucleotides match TRBD1. Germline CDR1 is LNHDA and CDR2 is SQIVND (reference sequence). With 8 bases clipped from V and 9 bases from J, the junction kept 12 bases outside the gene matches. The CDR3 is 13 residues long. The CDR3 coding sequence is TGTGCCAGTGGAGCACAACAGGGGATTAAAGCTTTCTTT. Translating gives CASGAQQGIKAFF.

This clonotype was recorded at least ten times. This sequence joins TRBV7-2 and TRBJ2-5; possibly TRBD1 or TRBD2 for D (5 bases each). The CDR3 spans 16 residues. V lost 5 bases, J lost 0 bases, and 16 bases lay in between. Looked up from germline, CDR1 is SGHTA and CDR2 is FQGNSA. The CDR3 reads CASSPAGGTYQETQYF. The CDR3 DNA sequence: TGTGCCAGCAGCCCCGCTGGGGGAACGTACCAAGAGACCCAGTACTTC.

This clonotype was seen repeatedly, ten times or more. The genes are TRBV7-2 and TRBJ2-5, with 7 bases matching TRBD1. Germline V gene data show CDR1 as SGHTA and CDR2 as FQGNSA. This CDR3 region has 15 residues. Trimming took 5 bases from V and 2 from J; bases not matched to a gene: 8. CDR3 DNA: TGTGCCAGCAGCATCGTTGGGACAGTTCAAGAGACCCAGTACTTC. Protein sequence: CASSIVGTVQETQYF. Variable domain in full (rest from reference TRBV7-2 and TRBJ2-5): GAGVSQSPSNKVTEKGKDVELRCDPISGHTALYWYRQSLGQGLEFLIYFQGNSAPDKSGLPSDRFSAERTGGSVSTLTIQRTQQEDSAVYLCASSIVGTVQETQYFGPGTRLLVL.

This clonotype was counted a few times. The chain recombines TRBV12-3 or TRBV12-4 with TRBJ1-1, with D uncertain. Trimming left V 5 bases short and J 1 base short, with 14 bases between. The CDR3 runs to 15 residues. The chain's CDR3 is CASSDIRTGNTEAFF. Here the CDR3 DNA reads TGTGCCAGCAGTGACATTAGGACGGGGAACACTGAAGCTTTCTTT.

The chain combines TRBV5-1 with TRBJ2-7; 9 nucleotides agree with TRBD1. CDR3 size: 14 residues. V lost 4 bases and J lost 3; bases outside the gene matches: 5. Germline CDR1 and CDR2: SGHRS and YFSETQ. The CDR3 region has the DNA TGCGCCAGCAGCATTACAGGGGGCGGCTACGAGCAGTACTTC. It translates to CASSITGGGYEQYF.

In regard to this clonotype: This may stem from a read error, because a much larger clone lies one nucleotide away. V usage is TRBV7-2 and J usage is TRBJ1-1; no firm D call. Trimming took 0 bases from V and 7 from J, leaving 24 bases between them. Germline V gene data show CDR1 as SGHTA and CDR2 as FQGNSA. The CDR3 loop spans 18 amino acids. The CDR3 loop reads CASSLARLLGRTVIEAFF. The CDR3 DNA sequence: TGTGCCAGCAGCTTAGCCCGGCTTCTTGGCAGGACGGTCATTGAAGCTTTCTTT.

This clonotype showed up many times. The V and J genes are TRBV6-5 and TRBJ2-5; D not certain. V was shortened by 0 bases and J by 5 bases, with 13 bases between the two germline ends. Germline lookup yields CDR1 MNHEY and CDR2 SVGAGI. CDR3 size: 15 residues. The CDR3 spells CASSYSSVRRETQYF. As DNA, the CDR3 is TGTGCCAGCAGTTACTCCTCCGTCCGGCGGGAGACCCAGTACTTC.

The chain joins TRBV9 to TRBJ1-5; tentatively, D is TRBD1 (6 bases). The V gene lost 0 bases and the J gene lost 3 bases, with 7 bases spanning the gap. CDR1 and CDR2 from the germline V gene are SGDLS and YYNGEE. CDR3 length equals 14 residues. The CDR3 region has the DNA TGTGCCAGCAGCGTAGGACAGGACAATCAGCCCCAGCATTTT. Translation: CASSVGQDNQPQHF.

The genes are TRBV27 and TRBJ1-5; possibly TRBD1 for D (5 bases). CDR1 and CDR2 (germline): MNHEY, SMNVEV (reference sequence). Deletions cut 4 bases from V and 7 bases from J, with 17 bases between. The CDR3 sequence is 15 residues long. CDR3 nucleotides: TGTGCCAGCAGTTCAACATTCGGGGGTGGGCAGCCCCAGCATTTT. This gives the protein CASSSTFGGGQPQHF.